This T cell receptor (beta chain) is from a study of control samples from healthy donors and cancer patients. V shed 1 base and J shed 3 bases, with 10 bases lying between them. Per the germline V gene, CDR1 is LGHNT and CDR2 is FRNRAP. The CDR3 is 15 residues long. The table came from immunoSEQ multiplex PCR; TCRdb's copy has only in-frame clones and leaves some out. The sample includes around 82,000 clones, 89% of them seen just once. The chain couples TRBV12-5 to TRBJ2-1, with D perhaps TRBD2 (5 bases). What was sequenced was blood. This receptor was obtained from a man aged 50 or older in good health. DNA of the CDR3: TGTGCTAGTGGTTTGGCCCCCGAGGGCTACAATGAGCAGTTCTTC. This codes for CASGLAPEGYNEQFF.